These T cell receptor beta chains were read from a single sample in a study of identical twins. TCRdb itself ran the 5' RACE reads through MiXCR, one entry per CDR3 protein. The sample yields 450,000 or so distinct CDR3 sequences, 14% seen once. These data were also filed under a second study, of yellow fever vaccine responses in identical twins.

Sequencing used CD4+ T cells sorted from blood. The origin of the receptors is a young woman in good health. The CDR3 runs from the conserved cysteine through the conserved F or W. D genes are given only for firm matches. Size is stated for part of the rows, as once, few or many counts, or as a class when the clone is expanded.

>NA|TRBV20-1|NA|TRBJ1-4
CSATSGEKLFF
TGCAGTGCCACATCGGGGGAAAAACTGTTTTTT
>NA|TRBV9|NA|TRBJ1-1
CASSVVTNTEAFF
TGTGCCAGCAGCGTAGTTACGAACACTGAAGCTTTCTTT
>NA|TRBV29-1|NA|TRBJ2-7
CSVVGRVARSFSYEQYF
TGCAGCGTTGTCGGGCGAGTCGCCAGGTCTTTCTCCTACGAGCAGTACTTC
>few|TRBV5-1|NA|TRBJ1-4
CASSLTTFEGEKLFF
TGCGCCAGCAGCCTAACGACATTCGAAGGTGAAAAACTGTTTTTT
>few|TRBV3-1|NA|TRBJ2-7
CASSQDVRVSGEQYF
TGTGCCAGCAGCCAAGATGTCCGGGTATCGGGGGAGCAGTACTTC
>many|TRBV4-3|NA|TRBJ2-1
CASSQGQSSYNEQFF
TGCGCCAGCAGCCAAGGACAGAGCTCCTACAATGAGCAGTTCTTC
>few|TRBV20-1|NA|TRBJ2-4
CSARQPRNIQYF
TGCAGTGCTAGACAACCTAGGAACATTCAGTACTTC
>NA|TRBV6-2/TRBV6-3|NA|TRBJ2-7
CASSYRGGYEQYF
TGTGCCAGCAGTTACCGCGGAGGGTACGAGCAGTACTTC
>NA|TRBV2|NA|TRBJ2-2
CASHPHTGELFF
TGTGCCAGCCACCCGCACACCGGGGAGCTGTTTTTT
>many|TRBV29-1|NA|TRBJ2-1
CSVESTVTYNEQFF
TGCAGCGTTGAGTCGACAGTTACCTACAATGAGCAGTTCTTC
>few|TRBV20-1|TRBD1|TRBJ1-6
CSASTIGGISYNSPLHF
TGCAGTGCTAGTACTATAGGGGGCATATCCTATAATTCACCCCTCCACTTT
>few|TRBV7-2|NA|TRBJ2-4
CASSLDKNIQYF
TGTGCCAGCAGCTTAGACAAAAACATTCAGTACTTC
>few|TRBV4-1|NA|TRBJ2-7
CASSQDLGSLSYEQYF
TGCGCCAGCAGCCAAGATCTGGGGTCTTTATCCTACGAGCAGTACTTC
>NA|TRBV3-1|TRBD2|TRBJ2-3
CASSQPQGLAGSADTQYF
TGTGCCAGCAGCCAACCTCAGGGACTAGCGGGATCCGCAGATACGCAGTATTTT
>many|TRBV6-4|TRBD1|TRBJ2-2
CASSDSVDRVTGELFF
TGTGCCAGCAGTGACTCAGTGGACAGGGTCACCGGGGAGCTGTTTTTT
>few|TRBV7-2|NA|TRBJ2-7
CASQGGAQVSGEQYF
TGTGCCAGCCAGGGGGGGGCCCAAGTCTCCGGCGAGCAGTACTTC
>many|TRBV5-5|NA|TRBJ2-5
CASSPTAIQETQYF
TGTGCCAGCAGCCCGACAGCCATTCAAGAGACCCAGTACTTC
>many|TRBV20-1|NA|TRBJ2-5
CSARLSGQRGETQYF
TGCAGTGCTAGACTTTCGGGACAACGAGGGGAGACCCAGTACTTC
>NA|TRBV4-1|TRBD2|TRBJ2-2
CASSHRGGGRLDTGELFF
TGCGCCAGCAGCCACCGGGGGGGCGGGAGGTTGGACACCGGGGAGCTGTTTTTT
>NA|TRBV6-4|NA|TRBJ2-1
CASSGGYEQFF
TGTGCCAGCAGTGGAGGCTATGAGCAGTTCTTC
>many|TRBV9|NA|TRBJ1-6
CASSVKGGHSPLHF
TGTGCCAGCAGCGTTAAAGGGGGTCATTCACCCCTCCACTTT
>NA|TRBV5-8|NA|TRBJ2-1
CASSSGLLCYNEQFF
TGTGCCAGCAGCTCGGGGCTCCTCTGCTACAATGAGCAGTTCTTC
>few|TRBV27|TRBD1|TRBJ2-6
CASNKQGPSNSGANVLTF
TGTGCCAGCAACAAACAGGGGCCTAGCAACTCTGGGGCCAACGTCCTGACTTTC
>NA|TRBV20-1|TRBD2|TRBJ2-7
CSASPASGGYEQYF
TGCAGTGCTAGTCCGGCTAGCGGGGGGTACGAGCAGTACTTC
>few|TRBV7-9|TRBD1|TRBJ1-3
CASSTGQATGNTIYF
TGTGCCAGCAGCACGGGACAGGCGACTGGAAACACCATATATTTT
>NA|TRBV6-5|TRBD1|TRBJ2-1
CASGRTGDEQFF
TGTGCCAGCGGTCGGACAGGGGATGAGCAGTTCTTC
>NA|TRBV11-2|TRBD2|TRBJ2-7
CASSPPGGLYEQYF
TGTGCCAGCAGCCCTCCGGGGGGATTGTACGAGCAGTACTTC
>few|TRBV5-1|TRBD2|TRBJ2-5
CASKSGGASYGTQYF
TGCGCCAGCAAGAGCGGGGGGGCAAGTTATGGGACCCAGTACTTC
>NA|TRBV2|NA|TRBJ2-7
CASSDPAFRGSEQYF
TGTGCCAGCAGTGATCCGGCCTTCCGAGGAAGCGAGCAGTACTTC
>few|TRBV25-1|NA|TRBJ2-7
CASSEAGAAYEQYF
TGTGCCAGCAGTGAAGCTGGGGCCGCCTACGAGCAGTACTTC
>few|TRBV12-5|NA|TRBJ2-2
CASGLDRIAGELFF
TGTGCTAGTGGTTTGGACAGGATCGCCGGGGAGCTGTTTTTT
>many|TRBV12-3/TRBV12-4|TRBD1|TRBJ1-1
CASSLGSWTGENTEAFF
TGTGCCAGCAGTTTAGGAAGCTGGACAGGAGAGAACACTGAAGCTTTCTTT
>NA|TRBV18|NA|TRBJ2-7
CASSPTNLEQYF
TGTGCCAGCTCACCGACCAATCTCGAGCAGTACTTC
>many|TRBV15|TRBD2|TRBJ2-5
CATSLLAAQETQYF
TGTGCCACCAGCCTCCTAGCGGCCCAAGAGACCCAGTACTTC
>few|TRBV11-2|NA|TRBJ2-2
CASSLLWGDYLSKENTGELFF
TGTGCCAGCAGCCTCCTTTGGGGCGACTACCTCTCAAAAGAGAACACCGGGGAGCTGTTTTTT
>NA|TRBV20-1|TRBD1|TRBJ2-3
CSAREGTGTDTQYF
TGCAGTGCTAGAGAGGGGACAGGGACAGATACGCAGTATTTT
>many|TRBV24-1|TRBD1|TRBJ1-5
CATSEVGQGSNQPQHF
TGTGCCACCAGTGAAGTTGGACAGGGGAGCAATCAGCCCCAGCATTTT
>few|TRBV28|TRBD2|TRBJ2-1
CASRTRTSGRVEQFF
TGTGCCAGCAGAACGCGGACTAGCGGGAGAGTTGAGCAGTTCTTC
>NA|TRBV20-1|NA|TRBJ1-5
CSASPSGQYSNQPQHF
TGCAGTGCTAGTCCGTCAGGACAATATAGCAATCAGCCCCAGCATTTT
>few|TRBV15|NA|TRBJ2-2
CATSRVYPGGSIGELFF
TGTGCCACCAGCAGAGTATATCCAGGGGGGAGCATCGGGGAGCTGTTTTTT